A selection of T cell receptor beta chains follows, all from one sample in a study of blood T cell repertoires in COVID-19. Clones were sequenced by immunoSEQ multiplex PCR, and TCRdb holds only the in-frame ones, with some missing. The sample has roughly 230,000 clones; 65% to 90% are singletons. The material sequenced was peripheral blood. The receptors derive from a man between 45 and 60 years old with COVID-19, enrolled during active disease. The CDR3 runs from the conserved cysteine through the conserved F or W. Each record gives: clone size, D gene, V gene, J gene, CDR3 DNA, CDR3 protein. The D gene is left open where the match is weak. Clone size is given for some rows only: seen once, a few or many times, or a class if the clone is expanded.

abundance: .
d_gene: .
v_gene: TRBV5-1
j_gene: TRBJ2-7
CDR3nt: TGCGCCAGCAGCTTCGGGGTAGGGTACGAGCAGTACTTC
CDR3aa: CASSFGVGYEQYF

abundance: .
d_gene: .
v_gene: TRBV4-1
j_gene: TRBJ1-1
CDR3nt: TGCGCCAGCAGCCAAGCTCAAGGAGCGGGTTGGGAAAACACTGAAGCTTTCTTT
CDR3aa: CASSQAQGAGWENTEAFF

abundance: .
d_gene: TRBD2
v_gene: TRBV7-9
j_gene: TRBJ2-3
CDR3nt: TGTGCCAGCAGCCTCCCCCGACTAGCGGGGTACACAGATACGCAGTATTTT
CDR3aa: CASSLPRLAGYTDTQYF

abundance: .
d_gene: .
v_gene: TRBV4-3
j_gene: TRBJ1-5
CDR3nt: TGCGCCAGCAGCCAAGAGGCAGGGGCCAGTCAGCCCCAGCATTTT
CDR3aa: CASSQEAGASQPQHF

abundance: .
d_gene: TRBD2
v_gene: TRBV4-3
j_gene: TRBJ2-1
CDR3nt: TGCGCCAGCAGCCCCCGGACTAGCGGGGGCCCTTACAATGAGCAGTTCTTC
CDR3aa: CASSPRTSGGPYNEQFF

abundance: .
d_gene: TRBD1
v_gene: TRBV6-5
j_gene: TRBJ1-2
CDR3nt: TGTGCCAGCAGTTACACAGGGGCCTATGGCTACACCTTC
CDR3aa: CASSYTGAYGYTF

abundance: .
d_gene: .
v_gene: TRBV28
j_gene: TRBJ2-3
CDR3nt: TGTGCCAGCAGTTTTTCAGGGTTCACAGATACGCAGTATTTT
CDR3aa: CASSFSGFTDTQYF

abundance: .
d_gene: TRBD1
v_gene: TRBV6-5
j_gene: TRBJ1-2
CDR3nt: TGTGCCAGCAGCGCATTAGGGGGCGTCTATGGCTACACCTTC
CDR3aa: CASSALGGVYGYTF

abundance: .
d_gene: .
v_gene: TRBV19
j_gene: TRBJ2-7
CDR3nt: TGTGCCAGTAGTATCGACACCTACTCCTACGAGCAGTACTTC
CDR3aa: CASSIDTYSYEQYF

abundance: .
d_gene: .
v_gene: TRBV5-1
j_gene: TRBJ1-4
CDR3nt: TGCGCCAGCAGTCGTGACAGGCCTAATGAAAAACTGTTTTTT
CDR3aa: CASSRDRPNEKLFF

abundance: .
d_gene: .
v_gene: TRBV5-4
j_gene: TRBJ1-3
CDR3nt: TGTGCCAGCAGCTTACGGAGCTCTGGAAACACCATATATTTT
CDR3aa: CASSLRSSGNTIYF

abundance: .
d_gene: TRBD1
v_gene: TRBV11-2
j_gene: TRBJ1-1
CDR3nt: TGTGCCAGCAGCTTAGAAAGACCTACTTTATACGGGACAGGGGGCACTGAAGCTTTCTTT
CDR3aa: CASSLERPTLYGTGGTEAFF

abundance: .
d_gene: TRBD2
v_gene: TRBV9
j_gene: TRBJ2-3
CDR3nt: TGTGCCAGCAGCACCCGTTCGGGACTATGGACAGATACGCAGTATTTT
CDR3aa: CASSTRSGLWTDTQYF

abundance: .
d_gene: .
v_gene: TRBV19
j_gene: TRBJ1-5
CDR3nt: TGTGCCAGTAGTATATCGAGAGATCAGCCCCAGCATTTT
CDR3aa: CASSISRDQPQHF

abundance: .
d_gene: .
v_gene: TRBV5-4
j_gene: TRBJ2-2
CDR3nt: TGTGCCAGCAGCTTGGACAGGAACACCGGGGAGCTGTTTTTT
CDR3aa: CASSLDRNTGELFF

abundance: few
d_gene: TRBD2
v_gene: TRBV12-3/TRBV12-4
j_gene: TRBJ2-4
CDR3nt: TGTGCCAGCAGCGGGGGGACCATTCAGTACTTC
CDR3aa: CASSGGTIQYF

abundance: .
d_gene: .
v_gene: TRBV4-3
j_gene: TRBJ2-3
CDR3nt: TGCGCCAGCAGCCCGGGTGGAGGAGCAGATACGCAGTATTTT
CDR3aa: CASSPGGGADTQYF

abundance: .
d_gene: TRBD2
v_gene: TRBV20-1
j_gene: TRBJ2-1
CDR3nt: TGCAGAGTAGCGGGGGGGCACGAGCAGTTCTTC
CDR3aa: CRVAGGHEQFF

abundance: .
d_gene: TRBD1
v_gene: TRBV5-1
j_gene: TRBJ1-1
CDR3nt: TGCGCCAGCGCGGGACAGGGGTGGTGGGACACTGAAGCTTTCTTT
CDR3aa: CASAGQGWWDTEAFF

abundance: .
d_gene: TRBD1
v_gene: TRBV2
j_gene: TRBJ2-7
CDR3nt: TGTGCCAGCAGTGAGGGGGACAGGGGGAACTACGAGCAGTACTTC
CDR3aa: CASSEGDRGNYEQYF

abundance: once
d_gene: .
v_gene: TRBV6-5
j_gene: TRBJ1-4
CDR3nt: TGTGCCAGCAACTCGCCCGGGATGTCGGCAGAAAAACTGTTTTTT
CDR3aa: CASNSPGMSAEKLFF

abundance: many
d_gene: TRBD2
v_gene: TRBV6-1
j_gene: TRBJ2-1
CDR3nt: TGTGCCAGCAGTGAAGCGGGGGGGTACAATGAGCAGTTCTTC
CDR3aa: CASSEAGGYNEQFF

abundance: .
d_gene: TRBD1
v_gene: TRBV5-1
j_gene: TRBJ1-6
CDR3nt: TGCGCCAGCAGCCACGGACAGGGACAAAATTCACCCCTCCACTTT
CDR3aa: CASSHGQGQNSPLHF

abundance: .
d_gene: .
v_gene: TRBV6-5
j_gene: TRBJ1-1
CDR3nt: TGTGCCAGCAGTTTGACCCGAGGAGGCACTGAAGCTTTCTTT
CDR3aa: CASSLTRGGTEAFF

abundance: .
d_gene: TRBD2
v_gene: TRBV2
j_gene: TRBJ2-5
CDR3nt: TGTGCCAGCAGTGAGCCGCTAGCGGGGGGCCGCCCCCAAGAGACCCAGTACTTC
CDR3aa: CASSEPLAGGRPQETQYF

abundance: .
d_gene: TRBD1
v_gene: TRBV13
j_gene: TRBJ2-1
CDR3nt: TGTGCCAGCAGCCCACCGGGACAGGGAAACAATGAGCAGTTCTTC
CDR3aa: CASSPPGQGNNEQFF

abundance: .
d_gene: .
v_gene: TRBV12-3/TRBV12-4
j_gene: TRBJ1-2
CDR3nt: TGTGCCAGCAGTTTGGGCTACGGCTATGGCTACACCTTC
CDR3aa: CASSLGYGYGYTF

abundance: .
d_gene: TRBD2
v_gene: TRBV9
j_gene: TRBJ2-3
CDR3nt: TGTGCCAGCAGCGTAGCTCTAGCGGGGGCTGCGGCAGATACGCAGTATTTT
CDR3aa: CASSVALAGAAADTQYF

abundance: once
d_gene: TRBD1
v_gene: TRBV7-9
j_gene: TRBJ2-7
CDR3nt: TGTGCCAGCAGCCGGGACAGGGGGGCCTACGAGCAGTACTTC
CDR3aa: CASSRDRGAYEQYF

abundance: many
d_gene: TRBD1
v_gene: TRBV6-4
j_gene: TRBJ2-3
CDR3nt: TGTGCCAGCAGTGACGGGACAGGGGGCACAGATACGCAGTATTTT
CDR3aa: CASSDGTGGTDTQYF

abundance: .
d_gene: .
v_gene: TRBV5-1
j_gene: TRBJ1-2
CDR3nt: TGCGCCAGCAGCTTGGAACAGGGCTATGGCTACACCTTC
CDR3aa: CASSLEQGYGYTF

abundance: .
d_gene: TRBD1
v_gene: TRBV2
j_gene: TRBJ1-4
CDR3nt: TGTGCCAGCAGCGCGAACAGGGGGCAGAATGAAAAACTGTTTTTT
CDR3aa: CASSANRGQNEKLFF

abundance: .
d_gene: TRBD2
v_gene: TRBV15
j_gene: TRBJ2-7
CDR3nt: TGTGCCACCAGCAGAGAACGTAGCGGGGGAACCTACGAGCAGTACTTC
CDR3aa: CATSRERSGGTYEQYF

abundance: .
d_gene: .
v_gene: TRBV7-8
j_gene: TRBJ1-4
CDR3nt: TGTGCCAGCAGCTCGGCAGGGGCGAGGGAAGAAAAACTGTTTTTT
CDR3aa: CASSSAGAREEKLFF

abundance: .
d_gene: .
v_gene: TRBV6-1
j_gene: TRBJ1-4
CDR3nt: TGTGCCAGCAGTGATGGGTACAGGTCGGGTAAACTGTTTTTT
CDR3aa: CASSDGYRSGKLFF

abundance: once
d_gene: TRBD1
v_gene: TRBV9
j_gene: TRBJ2-2
CDR3nt: TGTGCCAGCAGAGACAGGGTTAACACCGGGGAGCTGTTTTTT
CDR3aa: CASRDRVNTGELFF

abundance: .
d_gene: .
v_gene: TRBV6-5
j_gene: TRBJ1-3
CDR3nt: TGTGCCAGCAGTTATTTCTCGGGGTCTGGAAACACCATATATTTT
CDR3aa: CASSYFSGSGNTIYF